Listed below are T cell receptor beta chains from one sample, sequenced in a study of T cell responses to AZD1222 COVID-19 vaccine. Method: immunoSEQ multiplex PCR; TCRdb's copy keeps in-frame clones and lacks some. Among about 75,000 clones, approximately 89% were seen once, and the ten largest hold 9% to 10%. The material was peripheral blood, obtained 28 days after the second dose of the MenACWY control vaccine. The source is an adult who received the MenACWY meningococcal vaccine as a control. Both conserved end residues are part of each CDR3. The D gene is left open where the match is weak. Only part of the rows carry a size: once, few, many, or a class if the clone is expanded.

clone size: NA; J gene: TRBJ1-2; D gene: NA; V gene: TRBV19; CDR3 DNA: TGTGCCAGTAGTAAGGCAGAGCTACAGGGCTACACCTTC; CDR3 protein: CASSKAELQGYTF
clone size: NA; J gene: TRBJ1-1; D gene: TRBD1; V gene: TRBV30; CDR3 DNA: TGTGCCTGGAGTGTACGCCCAGGGGGCGCGGACACTGAAGCTTTCTTT; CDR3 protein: CAWSVRPGGADTEAFF
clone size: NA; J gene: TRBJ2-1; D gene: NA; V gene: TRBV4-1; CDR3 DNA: TGCGCCAGCAGCCAAGATTCAGGCCCATACAATGAGCAGTTCTTC; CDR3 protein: CASSQDSGPYNEQFF
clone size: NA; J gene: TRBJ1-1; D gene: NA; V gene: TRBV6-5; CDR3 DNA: TGTGCCAGCCAACAGGGCGCTAACACTGAAGCTTTCTTT; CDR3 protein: CASQQGANTEAFF
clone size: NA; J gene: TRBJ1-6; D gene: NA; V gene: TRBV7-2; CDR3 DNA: TGTGCCAGCAGCTTAGCCACGCTAAATTCACCCCTCCACTTT; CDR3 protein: CASSLATLNSPLHF
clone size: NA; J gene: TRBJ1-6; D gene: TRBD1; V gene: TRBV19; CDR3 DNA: TGTGCCAGTAGCCCTAAGTGGGACAGAAATTCACCCCTCCACTTT; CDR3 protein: CASSPKWDRNSPLHF
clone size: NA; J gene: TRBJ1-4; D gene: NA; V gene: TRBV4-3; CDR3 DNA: TGCGCCAGCAGCCAAGCGGCTACTAATGAAAAACTGTTTTTT; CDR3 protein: CASSQAATNEKLFF
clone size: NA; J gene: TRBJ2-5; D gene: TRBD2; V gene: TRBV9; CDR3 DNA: TGTGCCAGCAGCGTGGGACTAGCGGGGGGAGGGGAGACCCAGTACTTC; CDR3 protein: CASSVGLAGGGETQYF
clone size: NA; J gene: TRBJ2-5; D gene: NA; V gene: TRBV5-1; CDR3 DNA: TGCGCCAGCAGCTTGTCGATCAGGGGAGAGCCCCAGTACTTC; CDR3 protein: CASSLSIRGEPQYF
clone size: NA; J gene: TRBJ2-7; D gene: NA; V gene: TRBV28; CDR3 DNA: TGTGCCAGCAGTTCTCGGACCTTTACCTACGAGCAGTACTTC; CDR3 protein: CASSSRTFTYEQYF
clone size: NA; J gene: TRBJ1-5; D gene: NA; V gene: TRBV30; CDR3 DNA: TGTGCCTGGAGTCCGGGGAAGGGCAATCAGCCCCAGCATTTT; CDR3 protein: CAWSPGKGNQPQHF
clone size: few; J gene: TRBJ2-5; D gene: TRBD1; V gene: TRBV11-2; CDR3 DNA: TGTGCCAGCAGCCTTGGGACAGGGGGGGAAGGGGAGACCCAGTACTTC; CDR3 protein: CASSLGTGGEGETQYF
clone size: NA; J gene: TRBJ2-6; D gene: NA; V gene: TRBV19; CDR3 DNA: TGTGCCAGTAGTATTATACCAGGGGCTGGGGCCAACGTCCTGACTTTC; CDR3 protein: CASSIIPGAGANVLTF
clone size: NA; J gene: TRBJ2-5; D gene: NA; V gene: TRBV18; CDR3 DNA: TGTGCCAGCTCACCACCAACCATCTCGGAGACCCAGTACTTC; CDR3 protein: CASSPPTISETQYF
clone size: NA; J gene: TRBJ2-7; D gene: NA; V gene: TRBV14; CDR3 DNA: TGTGCCAGCAGCCAAGAGGGGGTGGCATACGAGCAGTACTTC; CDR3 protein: CASSQEGVAYEQYF
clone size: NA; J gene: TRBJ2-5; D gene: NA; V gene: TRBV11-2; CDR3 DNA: TGTGCCAGCAGCTTAAGCAGGGCTGAGACCCAGTACTTC; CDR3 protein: CASSLSRAETQYF
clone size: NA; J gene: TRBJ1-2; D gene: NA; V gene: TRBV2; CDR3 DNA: TGTGCCAGCAGTGAGGAGAGTCAGGTGCATGGCTACACCTTC; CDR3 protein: CASSEESQVHGYTF
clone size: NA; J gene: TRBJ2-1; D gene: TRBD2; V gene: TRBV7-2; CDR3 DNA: TGTGCCAGCGGACTAGCGGGATCCTACAATGAGCAGTTCTTC; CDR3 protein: CASGLAGSYNEQFF
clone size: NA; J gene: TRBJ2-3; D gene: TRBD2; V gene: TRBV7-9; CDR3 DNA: TGTGCCAGCAGCACGGGGACTACTCCTAGCACAGATACGCAGTATTTT; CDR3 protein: CASSTGTTPSTDTQYF
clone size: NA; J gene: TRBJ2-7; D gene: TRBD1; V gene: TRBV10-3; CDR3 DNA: TGTGCCATCAGTCCTGGACAGGCCTACGAGCAGTACTTC; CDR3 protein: CAISPGQAYEQYF
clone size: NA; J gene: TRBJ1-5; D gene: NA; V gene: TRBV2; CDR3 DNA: TGTGCCAGCAGTGGGGGAGGCAGCAATCAGCCCCAGCATTTT; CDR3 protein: CASSGGGSNQPQHF
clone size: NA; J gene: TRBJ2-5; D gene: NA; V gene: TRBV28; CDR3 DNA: TGTGCCAGCGCGAAGGGGGGAAAAGAGACCCAGTACTTC; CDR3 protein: CASAKGGKETQYF
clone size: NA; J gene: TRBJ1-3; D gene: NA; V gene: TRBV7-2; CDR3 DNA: TGTGCCAGCAGCACATCATACCGCCGGGACCCGACTGGAAACACCATATATTTT; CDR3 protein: CASSTSYRRDPTGNTIYF
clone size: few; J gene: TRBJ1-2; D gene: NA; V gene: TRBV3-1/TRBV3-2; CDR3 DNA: TGTGCCAGCAGCCAGACTGGAGATGGCTACACCTTC; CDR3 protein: CASSQTGDGYTF
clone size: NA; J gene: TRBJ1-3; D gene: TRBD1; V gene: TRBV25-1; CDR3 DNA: TGTGCCAGCAGTGGACAGCCTCAAAAGGGGGCTATCAACACCATATATTTT; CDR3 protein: CASSGQPQKGAINTIYF
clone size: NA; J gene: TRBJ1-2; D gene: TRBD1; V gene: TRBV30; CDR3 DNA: TGTGCCTGGAGTGGTCCGGGACAGAAAAACTATGGCTACACCTTC; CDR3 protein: CAWSGPGQKNYGYTF
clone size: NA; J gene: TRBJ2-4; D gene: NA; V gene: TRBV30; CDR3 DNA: TGTGCCTGGGGACCCGGGATAGCCAAAAACATTCAGTACTTC; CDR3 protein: CAWGPGIAKNIQYF
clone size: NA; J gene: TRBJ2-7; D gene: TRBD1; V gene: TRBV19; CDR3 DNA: TGTGCCAGTAGTATGGTGACAGGGGCTACTACGGTGCAGTACTTC; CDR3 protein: CASSMVTGATTVQYF
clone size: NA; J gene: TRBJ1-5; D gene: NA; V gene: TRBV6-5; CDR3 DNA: TGTGCCAGCAGTTCCCAGGGAATCGGCAATCAGCCCCAGCATTTT; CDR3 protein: CASSSQGIGNQPQHF